The 13 T cell receptor beta chains below were found in one sample sequenced in a study of graft-versus-host responses after intestinal transplantation. TCRdb keeps only in-frame clones here, not all; method: immunoSEQ multiplex PCR. Of 100,000 to 110,000 clones in the sample, roughly 84% were seen once. No antigen is known for these receptors. The source material was unstimulated CD4+ T cells sorted from spleen or lymph node cells, sampled before transplant. The receptors shown here come from a human donor who was the organ donor for an intestinal transplant.

J is TRBJ2-1 and V is TRBV11-2; 7 bases match TRBD1. J lost 7 bases, V lost 0 bases, and 6 bases had no gene match. From germline, CDR1 is SGHAT and CDR2 FQNNGV. The CDR3 contains 15 residues. Written as DNA, the CDR3 is TGTGCCAGCAGCTTAGATAGGTACAGGGGAAATGAGCAGTTCTTC. It translates to CASSLDRYRGNEQFF. The variable domain in full, completed from reference TRBV11-2 and TRBJ2-1, reads EAGVAQSPRYKIIEKRQSVAFWCNPISGHATLYWYQQILGQGPKLLIQFQNNGVVDDSQLPKDRFSAERLKGVDSTLKIQPAKLEDSAVYLCASSLDRYRGNEQFFGPGTRLTVL.

In this sample, this clone is medium-sized. The chain uses TRBV30 and TRBJ1-6; unclear D gene. Trimming removed 1 base from V and 10 bases from J, with 11 bases in between. The germline CDR1 and CDR2 sequences are GTSNPN and SVGIG (reference sequence). The CDR3 loop spans 13 amino acids. The CDR3 protein is CAWSEVSGSPLHF. Here the CDR3 DNA reads TGTGCCTGGAGTGAGGTTTCGGGCTCACCCCTCCACTTT.

V gene TRBV7-8 combines with J gene TRBJ2-1; possibly TRBD1 for D (5 bases). V lost 1 base and J 3 bases, leaving 7 bases between the germline ends. This CDR3 has 14 residues. The germline V gene encodes CDR1 SGHVS and CDR2 FQNEAQ. For the CDR3, the DNA is TGTGCCAGCAGCTTAGGACAGATCTACAATGAGCAGTTCTTC. As protein: CASSLGQIYNEQFF. The complete variable domain, with remaining parts taken from reference TRBV7-8 and TRBJ2-1, reads GAGVSQSPRYKVAKRGQDVALRCDPISGHVSLFWYQQALGQGPEFLTYFQNEAQLDKSGLPSDRFFAERPEGSVSTLKIQRTQQEDSAVYLCASSLGQIYNEQFFGPGTRLTVL.

The J gene is TRBJ1-5, the V gene TRBV30, with D uncertain. Germline-derived CDR1 and CDR2 are GTSNPN and SVGIG (reference sequence). The CDR3 totals 13 residues. Trimming shortened V by 3 bases and J by 1 base, and 7 bases separated the two germline ends. The CDR3 protein is CAWREGSNQPQHF. The DNA for the CDR3 is TGTGCCTGGAGGGAAGGAAGCAATCAGCCCCAGCATTTT.

This chain joins TRBV7-2 and TRBJ1-4; D is unresolved. Trimming cost V 5 bases and J 3 bases, with 7 bases left between them. CDR1 is SGHTA and CDR2 is FQGNSA in the germline V gene. The CDR3 consists of 13 residues. CDR3: CASSRAPNEKLFF. For the CDR3, the DNA is TGTGCCAGCAGCCGTGCCCCTAATGAAAAACTGTTTTTT.

The chain combines TRBV5-1 with TRBJ1-2, with D uncertain. The CDR3 has 11 residues. Trimming shortened V by 5 bases and J by 8 bases, and 10 bases separated the two germline ends. Germline loops: CDR1 SGHRS, CDR2 YFSETQ. Here the CDR3 reads CASRGSVGYTF. The CDR3 bases are TGCGCCAGCAGGGGCTCAGTGGGCTACACCTTC. Complete variable domain (other parts from reference TRBV5-1 and TRBJ1-2): KAGVTQTPRYLIKTRGQQVTLSCSPISGHRSVSWYQQTPGQGLQFLFEYFSETQRNKGNFPGRFSGRQFSNSRSEMNVSTLELGDSALYLCASRGSVGYTFGSGTRLTVV.

The chain joins TRBV2 to TRBJ2-2; 7 nucleotides line up with TRBD1. V shed 6 bases, J shed 3 bases, and the junction held 4 bases outside the gene matches. This CDR3 comprises 14 residues. In germline, CDR1 is SNHLY, CDR2 FYNNEI. CDR3 in amino acids: CASRWDSDTGELFF. The CDR3 nucleotides are TGTGCCAGCAGGTGGGACAGCGACACCGGGGAGCTGTTTTTT.

CDR3 nucleotides: TGTGCCAGCAGTCCCGGGACAGTGAATCAGCCCCAGCATTTT. Translated: CASSPGTVNQPQHF. The chain couples TRBV2 to TRBJ1-5, with 7 bases aligning to TRBD1. With 5 bases clipped from V and 4 bases from J, the junction kept 5 bases outside the gene matches. Germline V lookup: CDR1 SNHLY, CDR2 FYNNEI. The CDR3 sequence is 14 residues long. The full variable domain, in which reference TRBV2 and TRBJ1-5 provide the parts outside the CDR3, is EPEVTQTPSHQVTQMGQEVILRCVPISNHLYFYWYRQILGQKVEFLVSFYNNEISEKSEIFDDQFSVERPDGSNFTLKIRSTKLEDSAMYFCASSPGTVNQPQHFGDGTRLSIL.

V gene TRBV30 combines with J gene TRBJ2-1; D ambiguous. In germline, CDR1 is GTSNPN, CDR2 SVGIG (reference sequence). Trimming left V 3 bases short and J 8 bases short, with 11 bases between. The CDR3 sequence is 12 residues long. The CDR3 spells CAWRDAVYEQFF. The CDR3 DNA follows: TGTGCCTGGAGAGACGCAGTGTATGAGCAGTTCTTC. Based on the CDR3 plus reference TRBV30 and TRBJ2-1, the full variable domain is SQTIHQWPATLVQPVGSPLSLECTVEGTSNPNLYWYRQAAGRGLQLLFYSVGIGQISSEVPQNLSASRPQDRQFILSSKKLLLSDSGFYLCAWRDAVYEQFFGPGTRLTVL.

The V and J genes are TRBV30 and TRBJ1-6; D remains ambiguous. The CDR3 consists of 15 residues. V was cut by 0 bases and J by 7 bases, with 13 bases left in between. The germline gives CDR1 GTSNPN, CDR2 SVGIG (reference sequence). CDR3 sequence: CAWSVGLTVNSPLHF. CDR3 coding DNA: TGTGCCTGGAGTGTAGGGTTGACCGTGAATTCACCCCTCCACTTT.

The V call is TRBV18, the J call TRBJ2-7; a possible D gene is TRBD1 (5 bases). Between the trimmed V and J ends, which lost 4 bases and 6 bases, there was a span of 19 bases. Germline V gene sequence: CDR1 KGHSH, CDR2 LQKENI. CDR3 length equals 15 residues. This CDR3 reads CASSLDLQTVSEQYF. In DNA form, the CDR3 reads TGTGCCAGCTCACTCGATCTACAGACAGTTAGCGAGCAGTACTTC. Full variable domain (remainder filled in from reference TRBV18 and TRBJ2-7): NAGVMQNPRHLVRRRGQEARLRCSPMKGHSHVYWYRQLPEEGLKFMVYLQKENIIDESGMPKERFSAEFPKEGPSILRIQQVVRGDSAAYFCASSLDLQTVSEQYFGPGTRLTVT.

The gene calls are TRBV5-4 and TRBJ2-3; D could derive from TRBD1 or TRBD2 (5 bases each). Germline-derived CDR1 and CDR2 are SGHNT and YYREEE (reference sequence). V lost 0 bases, J lost 0 bases, and 8 bases lay in between. CDR3 size: 15 residues. The CDR3 coding sequence is TGTGCCAGCAGCTTGGACAGGAGGAGCACAGATACGCAGTATTTT. This encodes CASSLDRRSTDTQYF.

The sample holds one count of this clone. The gene calls are TRBV18 and TRBJ2-7; TRBD1 matches at 9 bases. Germline CDR1 KGHSH, CDR2 LQKENI. The CDR3 contains 14 residues. J lost 3 bases, V lost 1 base, and 1 base had no gene match. This CDR3 is CASSPQGQGYEQYF. The CDR3 nucleotides are TGTGCCAGCTCACCACAGGGACAGGGCTACGAGCAGTACTTC.